This T cell receptor beta chain was profiled in a study of blood T cell repertoires in COVID-19. Study information: Acute and convalescent COVID-19 samples came from the United States, Italy and Spain. Nucleic acid was either cDNA or gDNA, and it came from T cells, B-cell-depleted T cells, or PBMCs.

CDR3 length: 15 amino acids. Germline lookup yields CDR1 SGHVS and CDR2 FQNEAQ. V lost 3 bases, J lost 0 bases, and 12 bases lay in between. Under the authors' procedure: Amplification from reference gene primers served as the basis for estimated nucleated cell counts. TCRdb keeps only in-frame clones here, not all; method: immunoSEQ multiplex PCR. The DNA gave D and trimming, while V, J and clone size come from that table. The sample includes 350,000 to 400,000 clones, 75% to 90% of them seen just once. Sequences were obtained from peripheral blood. The rearrangement joins TRBV7-8 to TRBJ2-7, with a weak D call TRBD1 (6 bases). The source of this sequence is a woman aged 55 to 70 with COVID-19, enrolled during active disease. The CDR3 DNA follows: TGTGCCAGCAGCTTCGGACAGCAGAGCTCCTACGAGCAGTACTTC. As protein: CASSFGQQSSYEQYF.